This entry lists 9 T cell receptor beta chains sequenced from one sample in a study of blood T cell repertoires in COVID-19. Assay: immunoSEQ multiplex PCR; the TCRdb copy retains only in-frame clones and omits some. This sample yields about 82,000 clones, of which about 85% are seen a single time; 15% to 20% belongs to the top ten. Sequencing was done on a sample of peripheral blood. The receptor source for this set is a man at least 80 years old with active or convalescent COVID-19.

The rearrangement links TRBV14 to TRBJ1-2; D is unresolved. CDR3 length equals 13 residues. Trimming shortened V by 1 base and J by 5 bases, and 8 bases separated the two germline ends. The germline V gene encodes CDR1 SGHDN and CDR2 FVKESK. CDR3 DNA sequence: TGTGCCAGCAGCCAAGGGTCTACTTATGGCTACACCTTC. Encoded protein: CASSQGSTYGYTF. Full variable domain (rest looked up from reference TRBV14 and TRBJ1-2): EAGVTQFPSHSVIEKGQTVTLRCDPISGHDNLYWYRRVMGKEIKFLLHFVKESKQDESGMPNNRFLAERTGGTYSTLKVQPAELEDSGVYFCASSQGSTYGYTFGSGTRLTVV.

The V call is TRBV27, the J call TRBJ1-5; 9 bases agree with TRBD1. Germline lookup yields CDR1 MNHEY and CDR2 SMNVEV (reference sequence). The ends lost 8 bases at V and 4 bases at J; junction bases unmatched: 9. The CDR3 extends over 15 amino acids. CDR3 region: CASRVGGQGNQPQHF. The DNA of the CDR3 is TGTGCCAGCCGGGTAGGTGGACAGGGGAATCAGCCCCAGCATTTT.

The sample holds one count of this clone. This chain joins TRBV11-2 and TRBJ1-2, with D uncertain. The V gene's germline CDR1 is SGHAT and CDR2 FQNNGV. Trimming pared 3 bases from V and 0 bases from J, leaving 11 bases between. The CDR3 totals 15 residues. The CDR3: CASSLRSSANYGYTF. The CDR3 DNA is TGTGCCAGCAGCTTGCGGAGCTCCGCTAACTATGGCTACACCTTC.

CDR3 amino acids: CASSLTGEKLFF. CDR3 coding DNA: TGCGCCAGCAGCTTAACAGGGGAAAAACTGTTTTTT. The chain combines TRBV5-1 with TRBJ1-4; D is possibly TRBD1 (6 bases). The CDR3 spans 12 residues. Germline-derived CDR1 and CDR2 are SGHRS and YFSETQ. The V and J ends lost 2 bases and 8 bases respectively, with 7 bases between them.

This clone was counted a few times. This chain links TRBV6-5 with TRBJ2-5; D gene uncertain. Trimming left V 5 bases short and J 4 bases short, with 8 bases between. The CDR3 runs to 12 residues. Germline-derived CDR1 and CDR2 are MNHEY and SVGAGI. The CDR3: CASSQLRETQYF. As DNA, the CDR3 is TGTGCCAGCAGTCAACTTAGAGAGACCCAGTACTTC.

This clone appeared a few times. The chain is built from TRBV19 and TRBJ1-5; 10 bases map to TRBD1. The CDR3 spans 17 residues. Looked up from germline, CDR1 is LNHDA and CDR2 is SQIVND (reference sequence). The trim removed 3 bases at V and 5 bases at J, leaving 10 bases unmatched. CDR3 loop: CASSILGGQGLYQPQHF. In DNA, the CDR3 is TGTGCCAGTAGTATTTTGGGGGGACAGGGGCTCTATCAGCCCCAGCATTTT.

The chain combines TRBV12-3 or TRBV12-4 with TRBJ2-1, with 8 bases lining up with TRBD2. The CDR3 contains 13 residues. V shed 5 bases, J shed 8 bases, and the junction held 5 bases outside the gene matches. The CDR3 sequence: CASSNLAGDEQFF. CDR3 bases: TGTGCCAGCAGTAACCTAGCGGGCGATGAGCAGTTCTTC.

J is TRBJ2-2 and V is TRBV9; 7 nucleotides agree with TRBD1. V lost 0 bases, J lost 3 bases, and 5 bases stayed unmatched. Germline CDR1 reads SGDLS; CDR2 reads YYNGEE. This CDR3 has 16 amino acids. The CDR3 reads CASSVAGGGYTGELFF. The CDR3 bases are TGTGCCAGCAGCGTAGCAGGGGGTGGGTACACCGGGGAGCTGTTTTTT. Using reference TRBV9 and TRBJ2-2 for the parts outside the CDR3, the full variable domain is DSGVTQTPKHLITATGQRVTLRCSPRSGDLSVYWYQQSLDQGLQFLIQYYNGEERAKGNILERFSAQQFPDLHSELNLSSLELGDSALYFCASSVAGGGYTGELFFGEGSRLTVL.

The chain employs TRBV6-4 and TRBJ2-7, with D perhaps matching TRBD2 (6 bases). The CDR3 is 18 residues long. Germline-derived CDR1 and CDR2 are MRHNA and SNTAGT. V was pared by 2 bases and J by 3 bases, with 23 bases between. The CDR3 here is CASSDALPREFPDYEQYV. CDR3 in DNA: TGTGCCAGCAGTGACGCGCTCCCACGGGAGTTTCCAGACTACGAGCAGTACGTC.